The 18 T cell receptor beta chains in this list originate from one sample, sequenced in a study of regulatory T cells in long-lasting Graves disease. Time point denoted: newly diagnosed GD, antithyroid drugs for less than 3 months. Making the TCR library involved RNA that had been extracted from PBMCs. Arm-PCR of CDR3 regions and iRepertoire HTBI primers were used to build TCR beta libraries. One entry per CDR3 protein results from TCRdb running MiXCR on the multiplex PCR reads. The profile shows fewer than 350,000 distinct CDR3 sequences, 15% to 20% of them singletons. The starting material was peripheral blood mononuclear cells (PBMCs), obtained at new diagnosis, from a patient treated with antithyroid drugs. The receptors shown here come from a female donor with Graves disease.

With regard to this clonotype: A clone one base away is much larger, so this may be a read error. The chain uses TRBV18 and TRBJ2-3; D is perhaps TRBD1 (7 bases). This CDR3 spans 16 amino acids. Germline CDR1 reads KGHSH; CDR2 reads LQKENI. The CDR3 DNA follows: TGTGCCAGATCACCAGGACAGGCGGGGACCACAGATACGCAGTATTTT. Amino acid sequence: CARSPGQAGTTDTQYF.

This clonotype was observed many times. This chain uses TRBV6-2 or TRBV6-3 with TRBJ2-5; 9 bases agree with TRBD2. V shed 2 bases and J 4 bases; nucleotides not matched to a gene: 11. The CDR3 consists of 17 residues. Looked up from germline, CDR1 is MNHEY and CDR2 is SVGEGT. CDR3 nucleotide sequence: TGTGCCAGCAGTTACCAAGGGACTAGCATATTCGGAGAGACCCAGTACTTC. Protein: CASSYQGTSIFGETQYF.

The rearrangement uses TRBV28 and TRBJ2-1, with D perhaps given as TRBD1 or TRBD2 (7 bases each). V was cut by 6 bases and J by 9 bases, with 18 bases left in between. The CDR3 has 14 amino acids. Germline V gene lookup returns CDR1 MDHEN and CDR2 SYDVKM. The CDR3 bases are TGTGCCAGCAGGCTCAGGGGGGGAAGGCTTGAGCAGTTCTTC. The encoded protein is CASRLRGGRLEQFF. The whole variable domain, filled in from reference TRBV28 and TRBJ2-1, reads DVKVTQSSRYLVKRTGEKVFLECVQDMDHENMFWYRQDPGLGLRLIYFSYDVKMKEKGDIPEGYSVSREKKERFSLILESASTNQTSMYLCASRLRGGRLEQFFGPGTRLTVL.

There are many counts of this clonotype. V usage is TRBV6-1 and J usage is TRBJ2-1, with D maybe TRBD2 (7 bases). The CDR3 consists of 13 residues. Germline CDR1 MNHNS, CDR2 SASEGT. V lost 7 bases to trimming and J lost 7 bases, with 14 bases between them. This CDR3 reads CASKGGNTNEQFF. The CDR3 bases are TGTGCCAGCAAGGGGGGGAACACAAATGAGCAGTTCTTC.

This clonotype has a count of ten or more. This chain links TRBV2 with TRBJ2-7; TRBD1 is a possible D gene (5 bases). V shed 6 bases and J shed 2 bases, with 8 bases lying between them. Germline V CDR1 and CDR2: SNHLY, FYNNEI. This CDR3 contains 12 residues. The CDR3 nucleotides read TGTGCCAGCAGACAGGCCCCCTACGAGCAGTACTTC. Residues: CASRQAPYEQYF.

This clonotype came up many times. The chain has TRBV6-5 and TRBJ1-1; D is uncertain. V lost 0 bases to trimming and J lost 1 base, with 12 bases between them. From germline, CDR1 is MNHEY and CDR2 SVGAGI. The CDR3 is 16 amino acids. CDR3 sequence reads: CASSYSSSAWNTEAFF. DNA for the CDR3: TGTGCCAGCAGTTACTCTTCCTCCGCCTGGAACACTGAAGCTTTCTTT.

This clonotype was detected ten times or more. The V and J genes are TRBV12-3 or TRBV12-4 and TRBJ1-1; D unresolved. The CDR3 runs to 17 residues. The germline V and J ends were trimmed by 5 bases and 4 bases, with 23 bases remaining between them. In DNA, the CDR3 is TGTGCCAGCAGTCTCAATCGGGCCTCTCGTTGGGGCACTGAAGCTTTCTTT. Residues: CASSLNRASRWGTEAFF.

This clonotype appeared many times. This chain connects TRBV3-1 to TRBJ2-3; TRBD2 matches at 10 bases. The CDR3 spans 17 residues. In germline, CDR1 is LGHDT, CDR2 YNNKEL (reference sequence). The J segment lost 5 bases and the V segment lost 5 bases, leaving 13 bases of the junction unmatched. CDR3 sequence: CASSKSPSGSPLDTQYF. As DNA, the CDR3 is TGTGCCAGCAGCAAAAGTCCTAGCGGGAGCCCGTTAGATACGCAGTATTTT.

Concerning this clonotype: Mismatch with germline at one junction end may stem from a read error. V gene TRBV5-1 combines with J gene TRBJ1-1, with D maybe TRBD1 (5 bases). This CDR3 is built from 12 residues. CDR1 SGHRS and CDR2 YFSETQ come from the germline V gene. CDR3 residues: CVSSWDNTEAFF. The CDR3 DNA reads TGCGTCAGCAGCTGGGACAACACTGAAGCTTTCTTT.

This clonotype has only a few counts. V gene TRBV10-3 combines with J gene TRBJ2-4; TRBD1 matches 8 bases. V was pared by 6 bases and J by 7 bases, with 8 bases of the junction left unmatched. This CDR3 spans 14 amino acids. Germline values: CDR1 ENHRY, CDR2 SYGVKD. The CDR3 loop reads CAIREDRAYNIQYF. DNA of the CDR3: TGTGCCATCAGGGAGGACAGGGCTTATAACATTCAGTACTTC.

This clonotype appeared a few times. V and J are TRBV6-1 and TRBJ1-1; TRBD1 aligns across 7 bases. The V and J ends lost 6 bases and 6 bases, in that order; junction bases with no gene match: 10. CDR1 is MNHNS, CDR2 SASEGT, per germline. The CDR3 extends over 14 amino acids. The DNA of the CDR3 is TGTGCCAGCAGCGTGGGGCAGGGGGTAGCTGAAGCTTTCTTT. Translating gives CASSVGQGVAEAFF.

This clonotype showed up many times. The rearrangement joins TRBV20-1 to TRBJ2-7, with 7 positions matching TRBD1. The V gene's germline CDR1 is DFQATT and CDR2 SNEGSKA (reference sequence). The CDR3 loop spans 14 amino acids. V was clipped by 3 bases and J by 5 bases; unmatched bases: 10. The CDR3 loop is CSASYQGVSDEQYF. DNA of the CDR3: TGCAGTGCTAGCTACCAGGGGGTTTCCGACGAGCAGTACTTC.

In this sample, this clonotype turned up many times. The V call is TRBV10-3, the J call TRBJ1-1; tentative D call: TRBD1 (6 bases). CDR3 length: 14 amino acids. V lost 7 bases, J lost 1 base, and 13 bases lay in between. Germline assignment: CDR1 ENHRY and CDR2 SYGVKD. CDR3 protein: CAITKGGRNTEAFF. Written as DNA, the CDR3 is TGTGCCATCACGAAGGGGGGGAGGAACACTGAAGCTTTCTTT.

Of note for this clonotype: A far bigger clonotype differs at one base, so this is likely a read error. The rearrangement joins TRBV12-3 or TRBV12-4 to TRBJ1-1, with D unresolved. V lost 5 bases, J lost 0 bases, and 1 base lay in between. CDR3 size: 11 residues. This CDR3 is CASSMNTEAFF. In DNA, the CDR3 is TGTGCCAGCAGTATGAACACTGAAGCTTTCTTT.

This clonotype was detected many times. V gene TRBV30 combines with J gene TRBJ2-7, with TRBD2 identical over 7 bases. With 2 bases clipped from V and 0 bases from J, the junction kept 7 bases outside the gene matches. This CDR3 has 15 residues. Looked up from germline, CDR1 is GTSNPN and CDR2 is SVGIG (reference sequence). The CDR3 is CAWSNRDYHSYEQYF. In DNA, the CDR3 is TGTGCCTGGAGTAATCGGGACTACCACTCCTACGAGCAGTACTTC.

On this clonotype: A much larger clone lies one base from this, so it may be a read error. This CDR3 is missing its conserved last phenylalanine or tryptophan, likely due to a read error. The chain combines TRBV20-1 with TRBJ2-7; possible D gene TRBD2, 5 bases. Germline V gives CDR1 DFQATT, CDR2 SNEGSKA (reference sequence). Trimming pared 4 bases from V and 6 bases from J, leaving 16 bases between. The CDR3 has 13 residues. The CDR3 sequence: CSANTHGKLEQYL. The DNA of the CDR3 is TGCAGTGCTAACACGCACGGGAAGCTCGAGCAGTACCTC.

This clonotype was detected many times. This chain links TRBV24-1 with TRBJ2-1; D is perhaps TRBD1 or TRBD2 (5 bases each). CDR1 is KGHDR, CDR2 SFDVKD, per germline. The CDR3 contains 12 residues. The germline V and J ends were trimmed by 3 bases and 13 bases, with 12 bases remaining between them. The CDR3 sequence: CATSDTGRYQFF. CDR3 bases: TGTGCCACCAGTGATACGGGACGGTACCAGTTCTTC.

The CDR3 coding sequence is TGCGCCAGCAAGCGGGACAGGGTTAGCGATGAGCAGTTCTTC. Its protein product is CASKRDRVSDEQFF. This rearrangement joins TRBV5-1 to TRBJ2-1, with 9 bases fitting TRBD1. J gave up 8 bases and V 6 bases, and 9 bases lay outside the gene matches. Germline V gives CDR1 SGHRS, CDR2 YFSETQ. The CDR3 totals 14 residues.